Listed here are 32 T cell receptor beta chains from one sample, sequenced in a study of naive and memory T cell subsets (dated by TCRdb to the late 2010s). For whole blood analysis, about 2.5 ml of peripheral blood was drawn from adult healthy volunteers into Tempus tubes, and RNA was extracted according to the manufacturer's instructions. Libraries came from 5' RACE. The sequencer listed for this sample is Illumina MiSeq. TCR RNA was reverse transcribed with SuperScript IV using alpha and beta constant region primers for the blood and skin samples. TCRdb reworked the public reads: Q25 trimming with fastp, MiXCR clone assembly, productive beta chains retained. Duplicate CDR3 protein sequences are folded into a single record with the most common DNA and genes. This sample comprises 20,000 to 25,000 distinct CDR3 sequences, about 4.4% of them detected only once. The ten largest clonotypes hold 7.8% of the sample.

Receptors were obtained from a male donor in good health.

This clonotype was found many times. The chain couples TRBV6-4 to TRBJ1-5, with 12 bases fitting TRBD1. The germline V gene encodes CDR1 MRHNA and CDR2 SNTAGT. V gave up 4 bases and J gave up 2 bases; unmatched junction bases: 15. The CDR3 length is 20 residues. CDR3 sequence (DNA): TGTGCCAGCAGTGTAAGCGTAGCGGGACAGGGGGCGCCGGGCAATCAGCCCCAGCATTTT. Protein sequence: CASSVSVAGQGAPGNQPQHF.

Many counts were recorded for this clonotype. This chain connects TRBV6-5 to TRBJ1-1; D unclear. The CDR3 is 14 residues long. The V gene lost 1 base and the J gene lost 0 bases, with 6 bases spanning the gap. The germline V gene encodes CDR1 MNHEY and CDR2 SVGAGI. The CDR3 loop reads CASSYFGVNTEAFF. CDR3 sequence (DNA): TGTGCCAGCAGTTACTTTGGGGTGAACACTGAAGCTTTCTTT.

This clonotype was found many times. The V call is TRBV7-2, the J call TRBJ2-2; D call uncertain. Germline values: CDR1 SGHTA, CDR2 FQGNSA. Between the trimmed V and J ends, which lost 5 bases and 0 bases, there was a span of 19 bases. The length of the CDR3 is 18 residues. CDR3 region: CASSPFTKGQANTGELFF. DNA for the CDR3: TGTGCCAGCAGCCCATTTACCAAGGGCCAGGCGAACACCGGGGAGCTGTTTTTT.

This clonotype was counted many times. The chain recombines TRBV19 with TRBJ1-2; 7 positions agree with TRBD1. V was clipped by 7 bases and J by 3 bases; unmatched bases: 11. The CDR3 loop spans 15 amino acids. CDR1 is LNHDA, CDR2 SQIVND, per germline (reference sequence). The CDR3: CASTPTWGQYYGYTF. As DNA, the CDR3 is TGTGCCAGTACCCCGACGTGGGGACAGTACTATGGCTACACCTTC.

This clonotype was counted at least ten times. This chain uses TRBV15 with TRBJ1-2; 12 nucleotides align to TRBD1. V trimming: 7 bases; J trimming: 7 bases; junction bases outside the gene matches: 4. The CDR3 length is 13 residues. Germline CDR1 LNHNV, CDR2 YYDKDF (reference sequence). The DNA for the CDR3 is TGTGCCACCACCTGGGACAGGGGGCTTGGCTACACCTTC. Its translation: CATTWDRGLGYTF.

This clonotype rates as medium-sized. The V gene is TRBV27, the J gene TRBJ2-3, with D tentatively TRBD2 (6 bases). The V gene's germline CDR1 is MNHEY and CDR2 SMNVEV (reference sequence). CDR3 length equals 14 residues. V was clipped by 7 bases and J by 4 bases, with 15 bases between them. CDR3 in amino acids: CASNRGTTADTQYF. CDR3 nucleotide sequence: TGTGCCAGCAATCGGGGGACGACTGCAGATACGCAGTATTTT.

The table lists this clonotype with many counts. An end of the junction differs from the germline gene, which may be a read error. This rearrangement joins TRBV10-3 to TRBJ1-5; 8 bases match TRBD1. Per germline, CDR1 ENHRY and CDR2 SYGVKD. This CDR3 is built from 14 residues. The chain's CDR3 is CAISGQESNEPQHF. The DNA of the CDR3 is TGTGCCATCTCGGGACAGGAGTCCAATGAGCCCCAGCATTTT.

This clonotype was observed many times. The J gene is TRBJ1-1, the V gene TRBV7-9; TRBD1 is a possible D gene (6 bases). V gave up 1 base and J gave up 0 bases, with 12 bases separating them. The CDR3 loop spans 16 amino acids. CDR1 is SEHNR, CDR2 FQNEAQ, per germline (reference sequence). CDR3 in amino acids: CASSLVGRGVNTEAFF. The CDR3 DNA follows: TGTGCCAGCAGCTTAGTTGGAAGGGGGGTGAACACTGAAGCTTTCTTT.

This clonotype occurred many times. The chain employs TRBV2 and TRBJ1-1; D call uncertain. The CDR3 runs to 17 residues. The V gene's germline CDR1 is SNHLY and CDR2 FYNNEI. V was shortened by 2 bases and J by 4 bases, with 20 bases between the two germline ends. The CDR3 region is CASSESGATPTGTEAFF. Written as DNA, the CDR3 is TGTGCCAGCAGTGAAAGCGGAGCCACGCCTACCGGCACTGAAGCTTTCTTT.

This clonotype showed up just a few times. A much larger clone differs from this one at a single base, so this may be a read error. The chain employs TRBV10-3 and TRBJ2-7, with TRBD2 identical over 13 bases. In germline, CDR1 is ENHRY, CDR2 SYGVKD. V trimming: 5 bases; J trimming: 4 bases; junction bases outside the gene matches: 5. The CDR3 is 15 amino acids. The CDR3 loop is CAISRLAGGSYEQYF. The CDR3 nucleotides read TGTGCCATCAGTAGACTAGCGGGGGGTAGTTACGAGCAGTACTTC.

Ten or more counts support this clonotype. The chain is built from TRBV28 and TRBJ2-3, with TRBD2 matching 10 bases. The CDR3 runs 14 residues. Looked up from germline, CDR1 is MDHEN and CDR2 is SYDVKM. CDR3: CTAGAGGPTDTQYF. In DNA, the CDR3 is TGTACAGCGGGAGCGGGAGGGCCAACAGATACGCAGTATTTT.

This clonotype has at least ten counts. The rearrangement joins TRBV20-1 to TRBJ1-1, with D possibly being TRBD1 (6 bases). The CDR3 consists of 17 residues. Germline CDR1 and CDR2: DFQATT and SNEGSKA (reference sequence). V was pared by 6 bases and J by 4 bases, with 27 bases between. CDR3 residues: CSANKFLGGGGGTEAFF. The DNA of the CDR3 is TGCAGTGCAAACAAGTTCTTGGGGGGCGGAGGGGGCACTGAAGCTTTCTTT.

This clonotype was detected ten times or more. The gene calls are TRBV5-1 and TRBJ2-1; TRBD1 or TRBD2 may be the D gene (7 bases each). The CDR3 length is 18 residues. Trimming stripped 0 bases from V and 2 bases from J, with 18 bases between. Germline CDR1 SGHRS, CDR2 YFSETQ. This CDR3 is CASSLVFGGTAPYNEQFF. The CDR3 nucleotides are TGCGCCAGCAGCTTGGTCTTCGGGGGGACAGCACCCTACAATGAGCAGTTCTTC.

This clonotype was recorded at least ten times. V gene TRBV6-2 or TRBV6-3 combines with J gene TRBJ1-2; maybe TRBD1 (5 bases). This CDR3 is 14 amino acids long. V was shortened by 4 bases and J by 5 bases, with 14 bases between the two germline ends. Per the germline V gene, CDR1 is MNHEY and CDR2 is SVGEGT. CDR3 DNA: TGTGCCAGCAGTTCCCAGGGAATAGGATATGGCTACACCTTC. Residues: CASSSQGIGYGYTF.

By sample fraction, this clonotype is medium-sized. This chain uses TRBV20-1 with TRBJ1-5; TRBD1 agrees at 7 bases. The V segment lost 5 bases and the J segment 4 bases; nucleotides outside the gene matches: 8. The CDR3 consists of 14 residues. Germline-derived CDR1 and CDR2 are DFQATT and SNEGSKA (reference sequence). The CDR3 protein is CSASPGQANQPQHF. The DNA of the CDR3 is TGCAGTGCTTCACCCGGACAGGCTAATCAGCCCCAGCATTTT.

For this clonotype: A read error may be the cause here, since a much bigger clone is one base away. The chain couples TRBV5-4 to TRBJ1-2; the D gene is possibly TRBD1 (5 bases). The germline CDR1 and CDR2 sequences are SGHNT and YYREEE (reference sequence). Trimming shortened V by 2 bases and J by 12 bases, and 20 bases separated the two germline ends. The CDR3 loop spans 14 amino acids. The CDR3 DNA sequence: TGTGCCAGCAGCTTAGACGTGAGGGGCCGAGGCGACACCTTC. It translates to CASSLDVRGRGDTF.

This clonotype was seen at least ten times. The chain couples TRBV6-2 or TRBV6-3 to TRBJ2-5, with 8 bases lining up with TRBD2. This CDR3 region has 15 residues. The V segment lost 1 base and the J segment 1 base; nucleotides outside the gene matches: 2. Germline V gene data show CDR1 as MNHEY and CDR2 as SVGEGT. The CDR3 DNA follows: TGTGCCAGCAGTTACTTCGGGGGGGCCCAAGAGACCCAGTACTTC. Residues: CASSYFGGAQETQYF.

This clonotype was seen many times. The chain combines TRBV11-2 with TRBJ2-7; D tentatively fits TRBD1 or TRBD2 (6 bases each). Trimming stripped 5 bases from V and 4 bases from J, with 18 bases between. The CDR3 has 15 residues. Germline CDR1 and CDR2: SGHAT and FQNNGV. The CDR3 here is CASSQGPGGEYEQYF. The CDR3 DNA follows: TGTGCCAGCAGCCAGGGGCCCGGGGGCGAATACGAGCAGTACTTC.

In its sample, this clonotype was seen many times. The chain is built from TRBV7-8 and TRBJ2-5, with D unresolved. V was clipped by 1 base and J by 0 bases, with 15 bases between them. CDR1 and CDR2 from the germline V gene are SGHVS and FQNEAQ. The CDR3 length is 17 residues. Written as DNA, the CDR3 is TGTGCCAGCAGCTTAGTTCGGGCGCGAATGTACCAAGAGACCCAGTACTTC. It translates to CASSLVRARMYQETQYF.

This clonotype was detected many times. CDR3 sequence: CASSSTGAGAHEQYF. In DNA, the CDR3 is TGTGCCAGCAGCTCCACTGGGGCAGGGGCCCACGAGCAGTACTTC. The V and J genes are TRBV7-2 and TRBJ2-7; D is perhaps TRBD1 (6 bases). This CDR3 comprises 15 residues. Germline lookup yields CDR1 SGHTA and CDR2 FQGNSA. V lost 4 bases and J lost 5, with 18 bases in between. Using reference TRBV7-2 and TRBJ2-7 for the parts outside the CDR3, the full variable domain is GAGVSQSPSNKVTEKGKDVELRCDPISGHTALYWYRQSLGQGLEFLIYFQGNSAPDKSGLPSDRFSAERTGGSVSTLTIQRTQQEDSAVYLCASSSTGAGAHEQYFGPGTRLTVT.

This clonotype was counted many times. The chain recombines TRBV5-4 with TRBJ1-1; tentatively, D is TRBD1 (5 bases). Germline CDR1 and CDR2: SGHNT and YYREEE (reference sequence). This CDR3 has 13 residues. Trimming took 2 bases from V and 4 from J, leaving 9 bases between them. The CDR3 DNA reads as TGTGCCAGCAGCTTAACGGGGGGCACTGAAGCTTTCTTT. Translation gives CASSLTGGTEAFF.

This clonotype ranks as medium-sized. The rearrangement uses TRBV4-1 and TRBJ2-3, with D perhaps TRBD1 (5 bases). V lost 3 bases and J 2 bases, leaving 15 bases between the germline ends. This CDR3 is 16 amino acids long. In germline, CDR1 is MGHRA, CDR2 YSYEKL. The CDR3 reads CASSQGWGATTDTQYF. In DNA, the CDR3 is TGCGCCAGCAGCCAGGGGTGGGGCGCTACCACAGATACGCAGTATTTT.

This clonotype was found many times. The gene calls are TRBV5-8 and TRBJ2-3; D may correspond to TRBD1 or TRBD2 (5 bases each). Germline V gene sequence: CDR1 SGHTS, CDR2 YDEGEE. Trimming took off 4 bases at V and 5 bases at J, with 14 bases between the two ends. The CDR3 is 14 residues long. The CDR3 DNA follows: TGTGCCAGCAGCGGGGGTCTTGGGGAAGATACGCAGTATTTT. Translation gives CASSGGLGEDTQYF.

The table lists this clonotype with many counts. The chain employs TRBV5-1 and TRBJ1-1, with D unclear. Trimming cost V 4 bases and J 3 bases, with 7 bases left between them. Per the germline V gene, CDR1 is SGHRS and CDR2 is YFSETQ. The CDR3 contains 12 residues. The CDR3 region is CASSRDYTEAFF. CDR3 bases: TGCGCCAGCAGCCGAGACTACACTGAAGCTTTCTTT. Using reference TRBV5-1 and TRBJ1-1 for the parts outside the CDR3, the full variable domain is KAGVTQTPRYLIKTRGQQVTLSCSPISGHRSVSWYQQTPGQGLQFLFEYFSETQRNKGNFPGRFSGRQFSNSRSEMNVSTLELGDSALYLCASSRDYTEAFFGQGTRLTVV.

This clonotype was seen repeatedly, ten times or more. The chain recombines TRBV6-6 with TRBJ1-1; D gene uncertain. With 2 bases removed from V and 3 bases from J, the gap between germline ends came to 4 bases. CDR3 length: 12 residues. The germline gives CDR1 MNHNY, CDR2 SVGAGI (reference sequence). The CDR3 DNA is TGTGCCAGCAGTTACGGGGACACTGAAGCTTTCTTT. This translates into CASSYGDTEAFF.

This clonotype was recorded at least ten times. The chain employs TRBV5-1 and TRBJ1-1, with D uncertain. Trimming stripped 4 bases from V and 2 bases from J, with 9 bases between. Germline CDR1 is SGHRS and CDR2 is YFSETQ. CDR3 length equals 13 residues. CDR3 loop: CASSGQDNTEAFF. As DNA, the CDR3 is TGCGCCAGCAGCGGGCAAGATAACACTGAAGCTTTCTTT.

This clonotype occurred many times. The chain employs TRBV5-1 and TRBJ2-5; 10 bases align to TRBD1. The CDR3 extends over 16 amino acids. Germline values: CDR1 SGHRS, CDR2 YFSETQ. The V segment lost 2 bases and the J segment 5 bases; nucleotides outside the gene matches: 9. CDR3 in DNA: TGCGCCAGCAGCTTCGGGACAGGGGTTTTTGGGGAGACCCAGTACTTC. Its protein product is CASSFGTGVFGETQYF. Supplemented by reference TRBV5-1 and TRBJ2-5, the full variable domain reads KAGVTQTPRYLIKTRGQQVTLSCSPISGHRSVSWYQQTPGQGLQFLFEYFSETQRNKGNFPGRFSGRQFSNSRSEMNVSTLELGDSALYLCASSFGTGVFGETQYFGPGTRLLVL.

This clonotype came up many times. CDR3 sequence reads: CATSAAGTGRDEQFF. The CDR3 nucleotides read TGTGCCACCAGTGCCGCCGGGACAGGGCGTGATGAGCAGTTCTTC. The V call is TRBV24-1, the J call TRBJ2-1; 9 nucleotides match TRBD1. Trimming removed 5 bases from V and 8 bases from J; junction bases left unmatched: 9. Germline lookup yields CDR1 KGHDR and CDR2 SFDVKD. This CDR3 region has 15 residues.

This clonotype was observed at least ten times. CDR3 loop: CASSEDGRVVSDTQYF. Written as DNA, the CDR3 is TGTGCCAGCAGTGAAGACGGCAGGGTGGTTTCTGATACGCAGTATTTT. The chain uses TRBV2 and TRBJ2-3, with D possibly matching TRBD1 (5 bases). Trimming took off 1 base at V and 6 bases at J, with 17 bases between the two ends. CDR3 length equals 16 residues. Germline V gives CDR1 SNHLY, CDR2 FYNNEI. Supplemented by reference TRBV2 and TRBJ2-3, the full variable domain reads EPEVTQTPSHQVTQMGQEVILRCVPISNHLYFYWYRQILGQKVEFLVSFYNNEISEKSEIFDDQFSVERPDGSNFTLKIRSTKLEDSAMYFCASSEDGRVVSDTQYFGPGTRLTVL.

This chain connects TRBV25-1 to TRBJ2-1; D not resolved. The CDR3 loop spans 13 amino acids. Trimming stripped 4 bases from V and 7 bases from J, with 11 bases between. Germline V lookup: CDR1 MGHDK, CDR2 SYGVNS. CDR3 nucleotide sequence: TGTGCCAGCAGTGCCCACGCTAGAAATGAGCAGTTCTTC. The encoded protein is CASSAHARNEQFF.

This clonotype was found many times. The gene calls are TRBV7-9 and TRBJ2-1; 7 positions agree with TRBD1. The CDR3 loop spans 15 amino acids. Germline lookup yields CDR1 SEHNR and CDR2 FQNEAQ (reference sequence). V lost 4 bases to trimming and J lost 4 bases; unmatched junction nucleotides: 7. The CDR3 region is CASSSRGTVYNEQFF. Written as DNA, the CDR3 is TGTGCCAGCAGCTCCAGGGGGACAGTTTACAATGAGCAGTTCTTC.

This clonotype was seen ten or more times. V gene TRBV3-1 combines with J gene TRBJ2-6; D call uncertain. The ends were cut back, 1 base at V and 0 bases at J, with 10 bases in the middle. The germline V gene encodes CDR1 LGHDT and CDR2 YNNKEL (reference sequence). CDR3 size: 17 residues. The CDR3 region is CASSQADAFSGANVLTF. The CDR3 DNA reads as TGTGCCAGCAGCCAAGCGGACGCCTTCTCTGGGGCCAACGTCCTGACTTTC.